The rows below give T cell receptor beta chains drawn from one sample of a study of blood T cell repertoires in COVID-19. Measured with immunoSEQ multiplex PCR; TCRdb has only the in-frame clones, and not every one. The repertoire has under 400,000 clones, roughly 90% of them found once; the top ten carry 2.5% to 3%. Input material: peripheral blood. These receptors were taken from a woman aged 25-40 years with COVID-19, enrolled during active disease. Each CDR3 is given with its conserved first and last residue. The D gene is left open where the match is weak. Size is stated for part of the rows, as once, few or many counts, or as a class when the clone is expanded.

v_call	j_call	d_call	clone_size	cdr3_aa	cdr3_nt
TRBV29-1	TRBJ2-7	.	.	CSVLIPPLYEQYF	TGCAGCGTTCTAATACCACCCCTCTACGAGCAGTACTTC
TRBV27	TRBJ1-2	TRBD1	few	CASSTGGYGYTF	TGTGCCAGCAGTACAGGGGGCTATGGCTACACCTTC
TRBV6-2/TRBV6-3	TRBJ2-5	TRBD1	.	CASSSPGQGHQETQYF	TGTGCCAGCAGTTCCCCGGGACAGGGACACCAAGAGACCCAGTACTTC
TRBV10-1	TRBJ2-7	TRBD2	.	CASSEGLAGMYF	TGCGCCAGCAGTGAGGGGCTAGCGGGAATGTACTTC
TRBV27	TRBJ1-6	.	.	CASSSSQGPLHF	TGTGCCAGCAGTTCGTCGCAGGGACCCCTCCACTTT
TRBV6-5	TRBJ2-1	.	.	CASSRSRDSQQFF	TGTGCCAGCAGTCGTAGCCGAGACAGCCAGCAGTTCTTC
TRBV14	TRBJ2-1	.	.	CASSLTGYEQFF	TGTGCCAGCAGCCTCACAGGGTATGAGCAGTTCTTC
TRBV5-4	TRBJ2-1	TRBD2	.	CASSPGTSASYNEQFF	TGTGCCAGCAGCCCCGGGACTAGCGCATCTTACAATGAGCAGTTCTTC
TRBV5-4	TRBJ1-3	TRBD1	.	CASSATGGSGNTIYF	TGTGCCAGCAGCGCGACAGGGGGCTCTGGAAACACCATATATTTT
TRBV27	TRBJ2-3	TRBD2	.	CASSLLSGTFTDTQYF	TGTGCCAGCAGTTTATTAAGCGGGACCTTCACAGATACGCAGTATTTT
TRBV7-6	TRBJ1-2	TRBD1	.	CASSTTQGADYGYTF	TGTGCCAGCAGCACAACGCAGGGGGCCGACTATGGCTACACCTTC
TRBV5-6	TRBJ1-2	TRBD1	.	CASSPDRGLDYGYTF	TGTGCCAGCAGCCCGGACAGGGGGCTCGACTATGGCTACACCTTC
TRBV27	TRBJ1-5	TRBD1	.	CASSLTGARNQPQHF	TGTGCCAGCAGTCTCACAGGGGCCCGCAATCAGCCCCAGCATTTT
TRBV5-1	TRBJ1-1	.	.	CASSLGSTGGTEAFF	TGCGCCAGCAGCTTGGGGTCCACCGGAGGCACTGAAGCTTTCTTT
TRBV5-1	TRBJ2-1	TRBD2	.	CASSLDSGRVNEQFF	TGCGCCAGCAGCTTGGATAGCGGGAGAGTGAATGAGCAGTTCTTC
TRBV19	TRBJ2-7	.	.	CASSPQGSSSYEQYF	TGTGCCAGTAGTCCCCAGGGCAGTTCCTCTTACGAGCAGTACTTC
TRBV11-2	TRBJ2-7	TRBD2	.	CASSTGTSGSTYEQYF	TGTGCCAGCAGCACCGGGACTAGCGGGAGTACCTACGAGCAGTACTTC
TRBV5-6	TRBJ2-7	TRBD1	.	CASSLDRGYEQYF	TGTGCCAGCAGCTTGGACAGGGGCTACGAGCAGTACTTC
TRBV6-4	TRBJ2-1	TRBD2	.	CASSMTSGSYNEQFF	TGTGCCAGCAGTATGACTAGCGGGTCCTACAATGAGCAGTTCTTC
TRBV7-2	TRBJ1-2	.	.	CASSLGRGAGYGYTF	TGTGCCAGCAGCTTAGGTAGGGGCGCTGGCTATGGCTACACCTTC
TRBV5-4	TRBJ2-5	TRBD2	.	CASSFGTNQETQYF	TGTGCCAGCAGCTTTGGGACTAACCAAGAGACCCAGTACTTC
TRBV11-3	TRBJ2-3	TRBD2	.	CASSPGLAASTDTQYF	TGTGCCAGCAGCCCGGGACTAGCGGCTAGCACAGATACGCAGTATTTT
TRBV10-3	TRBJ2-7	.	.	CAISGGNGGRVAEQYF	TGTGCCATCAGTGGTGGGAACGGGGGGCGCGTCGCCGAGCAGTACTTC
TRBV25-1	TRBJ1-1	TRBD1	.	CASRQGRDTEAFF	TGTGCCAGCCGACAGGGGAGGGATACTGAAGCTTTCTTT